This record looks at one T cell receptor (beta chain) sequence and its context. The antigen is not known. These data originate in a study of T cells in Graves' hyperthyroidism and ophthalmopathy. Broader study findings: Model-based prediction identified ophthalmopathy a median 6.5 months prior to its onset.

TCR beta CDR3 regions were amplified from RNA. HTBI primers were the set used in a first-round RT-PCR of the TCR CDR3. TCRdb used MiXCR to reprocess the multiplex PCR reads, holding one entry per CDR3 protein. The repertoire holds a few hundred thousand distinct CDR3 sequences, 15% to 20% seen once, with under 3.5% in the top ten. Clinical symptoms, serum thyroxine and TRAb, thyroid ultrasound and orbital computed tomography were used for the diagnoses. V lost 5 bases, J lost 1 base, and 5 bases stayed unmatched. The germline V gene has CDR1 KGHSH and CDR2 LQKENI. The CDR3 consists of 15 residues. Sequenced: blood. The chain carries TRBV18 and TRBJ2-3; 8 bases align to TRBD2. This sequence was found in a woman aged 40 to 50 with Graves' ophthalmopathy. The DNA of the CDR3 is TGTGCCAGCTCAACGATGCGGGGGGGCACAGATACGCAGTATTTT. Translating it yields CASSTMRGGTDTQYF.